Listed below are T cell receptor beta chains from one sample, sequenced in a study of blood T cell repertoires in COVID-19. Sequencing was performed with immunoSEQ multiplex PCR; in TCRdb, only in-frame clones are kept and a portion is missing. This sample yields about 100,000 clones, of which around 80% are seen a single time; 9.8% belongs to the top ten. Sequencing was carried out using peripheral blood. These receptors all come from a man aged 55 to 70 with active or convalescent COVID-19. Each CDR3 is given with its conserved first and last residue. Fields, in order: V gene, clone size, J gene, D gene, CDR3 protein, CDR3 DNA. D genes are given only for firm matches. Part of the rows lack a size; the others show once, few, many or a class for expanded clones.

>TRBV19|NA|TRBJ2-4|NA
CASSIGVSGKNIQYF
TGTGCCAGTAGTATCGGGGTTTCAGGCAAAAACATTCAGTACTTC
>TRBV9|NA|TRBJ2-5|TRBD2
CASSGELAEQETQYF
TGTGCCAGCAGCGGGGAGCTAGCGGAACAAGAGACCCAGTACTTC
>TRBV11-3|NA|TRBJ1-2|TRBD1
CASSLPTGNYGYTF
TGTGCCAGCAGCTTACCGACAGGGAACTATGGCTACACCTTC
>TRBV28|NA|TRBJ1-3|NA
CASSPGGGGNTIYF
TGTGCCAGCAGCCCGGGGGGTGGTGGAAACACCATATATTTT
>TRBV12-5|NA|TRBJ2-2|TRBD2
CASGSPGLANTGELFF
TGTGCTAGTGGTTCCCCGGGACTAGCGAACACCGGGGAGCTGTTTTTT
>TRBV11-3|NA|TRBJ2-2|NA
CASRGARTGELFF
TGTGCCAGCAGGGGAGCTAGAACCGGGGAGCTGTTTTTT
>TRBV19|NA|TRBJ1-1|NA
CASSLDAVGAREAFF
TGTGCCAGTAGTTTAGACGCTGTGGGCGCAAGGGAAGCTTTCTTT
>TRBV5-1|NA|TRBJ2-1|TRBD1
CASSPTGASYNEQFF
TGCGCCAGCAGCCCCACAGGGGCCTCTTACAATGAGCAGTTCTTC
>TRBV2|NA|TRBJ2-3|TRBD2
CASSSLRRGRAVSPDTQYF
TGTGCCAGCAGTTCCCTGAGACGCGGGAGGGCCGTTAGCCCAGATACGCAGTATTTT
>TRBV5-1|NA|TRBJ2-3|TRBD2
CASSFGREGTDTQYF
TGCGCCAGCAGCTTTGGGCGGGAGGGCACAGATACGCAGTATTTT
>TRBV9|NA|TRBJ2-1|TRBD2
CASSATSGSTNEQFF
TGTGCCAGCAGCGCGACTAGCGGGAGTACCAATGAGCAGTTCTTC
>TRBV6-5|NA|TRBJ2-1|NA
CASSYSMGGRGNEQFF
TGTGCCAGCAGTTACTCGATGGGCGGTAGAGGGAATGAGCAGTTCTTC
>TRBV6-5|few|TRBJ1-4|TRBD1
CATNRDRDEKLFF
TGTGCCACAAACCGGGACAGGGATGAAAAACTGTTTTTT
>TRBV9|NA|TRBJ2-3|TRBD2
CASSSGLAGGRGDTQYF
TGTGCCAGCAGCTCGGGACTAGCGGGAGGGCGTGGAGATACGCAGTATTTT
>TRBV7-8|NA|TRBJ1-1|NA
CASSLFQNTEAFF
TGTGCCAGCAGCTTATTCCAGAACACTGAAGCTTTCTTT
>TRBV5-6|NA|TRBJ2-2|TRBD1
CASSWDRGNTGELFF
TGTGCCAGCAGCTGGGACAGGGGGAACACCGGGGAGCTGTTTTTT
>TRBV4-2|once|TRBJ2-1|TRBD1
CASSQTGGGTYNEQFF
TGTGCCAGCAGCCAGACAGGGGGTGGCACCTACAATGAGCAGTTCTTC
>TRBV28|NA|TRBJ2-1|TRBD1
CASMTGVRHEQFF
TGTGCCAGCATGACAGGGGTTCGCCACGAGCAGTTCTTC
>TRBV6-5|NA|TRBJ1-2|NA
CASSYSRGGEDYGYTF
TGTGCCAGCAGTTACTCGAGGGGGGGGGAAGACTATGGCTACACCTTC
>TRBV24-1|NA|TRBJ2-2|TRBD1
CATSDWTGPNTGELFF
TGTGCCACCAGTGATTGGACAGGGCCGAACACCGGGGAGCTGTTTTTT
>TRBV9|NA|TRBJ2-7|NA
CASSSSRGTYEQYF
TGTGCCAGCAGCTCCAGTAGAGGTACCTACGAGCAGTACTTC
>TRBV7-2|NA|TRBJ2-2|NA
CASRRQARPTTGELFF
TGTGCCAGCAGACGACAGGCCCGCCCAACCACCGGGGAGCTGTTTTTT
>TRBV30|NA|TRBJ1-3|NA
CAWSVRSLGNTIYF
TGTGCCTGGAGTGTTCGGTCTCTTGGAAACACCATATATTTT
>TRBV18|NA|TRBJ1-6|NA
CASSPGADSPLHF
TGTGCCAGCTCACCAGGGGCGGACTCACCCCTCCACTTT